Following are 25 T cell receptor beta chains from one sample sequenced in a study of T-cell memory formation after mild COVID-19. TCRdb reprocessed the 5' RACE reads via MiXCR and lists one record per CDR3 protein. Of over 9,500 distinct CDR3 sequences listed, more than 12% were seen once; the top ten hold around 58%. The sequenced sample consisted of PBMCs or a T cell subset sorted from them (not recorded which). The receptor set was obtained from a man aged 18 to 35 who had mild COVID-19 (a few samples of this study predate the infection). Cell type and time point are not known.

This clonotype was found many times. The chain carries TRBV23-1 and TRBJ2-7, with D uncertain. TRBV23-1 is reported as an ORF; its role is uncertain. The CDR3 is made up of 14 amino acids. Between the trimmed V and J ends, which lost 1 base and 3 bases, there was a span of 10 bases. In DNA form, the CDR3 reads TGCGCCAGCAGTCAATGGGGTTCGAACTACGAGCAGTACGTC. Translated: CASSQWGSNYEQYV.

This chain uses TRBV6-6 with TRBJ1-5, with D possibly matching TRBD1 (5 bases). The CDR3 spans 10 residues. The V and J ends lost 8 bases and 7 bases respectively, with 6 bases between them. CDR1 is MNHNY and CDR2 is SVGAGI in the germline V gene (reference sequence). The CDR3 protein is CASGAQPQHF. Written as DNA, the CDR3 is TGTGCCAGCGGGGCCCAGCCCCAGCATTTT.

This clonotype was recorded at least ten times. The V gene is TRBV4-1, the J gene TRBJ1-5; D perhaps matches TRBD1 (5 bases). There are 15 residues in the CDR3. Trimming pared 1 base from V and 4 bases from J, leaving 11 bases between. Germline CDR1 and CDR2: MGHRA and YSYEKL. In DNA, the CDR3 is TGCGCCAGCAGCCAAGGGGCAGGGTTAAATCAGCCCCAGCATTTT. It codes for CASSQGAGLNQPQHF.

This clonotype was found many times. The chain is built from TRBV7-8 and TRBJ1-6, with a possible D match to TRBD1 (5 bases). CDR3 length: 18 residues. The germline gives CDR1 SGHVS, CDR2 FQNEAQ. Trimming took off 5 bases at V and 2 bases at J, with 19 bases between the two ends. The CDR3 protein is CASSTTTRDSTYNSPLHF. The CDR3 bases are TGTGCCAGCAGCACAACTACCCGGGACTCCACCTATAATTCACCCCTCCACTTT. Full variable domain (outside the CDR3, taken from reference TRBV7-8 and TRBJ1-6): GAGVSQSPRYKVAKRGQDVALRCDPISGHVSLFWYQQALGQGPEFLTYFQNEAQLDKSGLPSDRFFAERPEGSVSTLKIQRTQQEDSAVYLCASSTTTRDSTYNSPLHFGNGTRLTVT.

This clonotype was counted between two and nine times. The chain couples TRBV6-5 to TRBJ1-2; possible D gene TRBD1, 5 bases. The germline V and J ends were trimmed by 6 bases and 4 bases, with 9 bases remaining between them. The CDR3 runs 12 residues. The germline V gene encodes CDR1 MNHEY and CDR2 SVGAGI. The CDR3: CASSTGPYGYTF. In nucleotides, the CDR3 is TGTGCCAGCAGCACAGGCCCCTATGGCTACACCTTC.

This clonotype was seen many times. This rearrangement joins TRBV27 to TRBJ1-1; D unclear. Germline V gene lookup returns CDR1 MNHEY and CDR2 SMNVEV (reference sequence). The length of the CDR3 is 17 residues. The V end was cut by 4 bases, the J end by 2 bases, with 20 bases between. CDR3 protein: CASSSRQASHPNTEAFF. As DNA, the CDR3 is TGTGCCAGCAGTTCGAGACAAGCGTCCCACCCAAACACTGAAGCTTTCTTT.

This sequence joins TRBV7-9 and TRBJ2-7; a possible D gene is TRBD2 (5 bases). The length of the CDR3 is 14 residues. V was shortened by 6 bases and J by 1 base, with 13 bases between the two germline ends. Per the germline V gene, CDR1 is SEHNR and CDR2 is FQNEAQ (reference sequence). The CDR3 loop is CASSGSGTSYEQYF. The CDR3, as DNA: TGTGCCAGCAGTGGATCGGGAACTTCCTACGAGCAGTACTTC.

This clonotype has at least ten counts. The rearrangement uses TRBV2 and TRBJ2-2; a possible D gene is TRBD1 (6 bases). The length of the CDR3 is 13 residues. The V end lost 6 bases, the J end lost 1 base, and 6 bases lay between the germline ends. CDR1 and CDR2 from the germline V gene are SNHLY and FYNNEI. The CDR3 region has the DNA TGTGCCAGCAGGGGACAGAACACCGGGGAGCTGTTTTTT. It yields the protein CASRGQNTGELFF.

At least ten counts were recorded for this clonotype. The chain uses TRBV12-3 or TRBV12-4 and TRBJ2-3, with D maybe TRBD2 (6 bases). This CDR3 is 15 amino acids long. Trimming left V 4 bases short and J 1 base short, with 12 bases between. The CDR3 loop reads CASSSTSPRTDTQYF. DNA for the CDR3: TGTGCCAGCAGTTCGACTAGTCCGCGCACAGATACGCAGTATTTT.

This clonotype came up a few times. This rearrangement joins TRBV7-3 to TRBJ1-6; D is perhaps TRBD1 (5 bases). The CDR3 totals 14 residues. CDR1 is SGHTA and CDR2 is FQGTGA in the germline V gene. V lost 4 bases to trimming and J lost 6 bases, with 10 bases between them. The DNA for the CDR3 is TGTGCCAGCAGCTCCGGGACGGTTAATTCACCCCTCCACTTT. The encoded protein is CASSSGTVNSPLHF.

This clonotype was observed many times. This chain uses TRBV6-2 or TRBV6-3 with TRBJ2-7, with D tentatively TRBD1 or TRBD2 (5 bases each). This CDR3 contains 16 residues. Germline V gene lookup returns CDR1 MNHEY and CDR2 SVGEGT. Trimming cost V 6 bases and J 0 bases, with 18 bases left between them. DNA of the CDR3: TGTGCCAGCAGACCCCAGGGCGGGCAAAGCTCCTACGAGCAGTACGTC. This translates into CASRPQGGQSSYEQYV.

Ten or more counts support this clonotype. The chain has TRBV4-1 and TRBJ2-7; the D call may be TRBD1 or TRBD2 (5 bases each). CDR1 MGHRA and CDR2 YSYEKL come from the germline V gene. The CDR3 runs 14 residues. Between the trimmed V and J ends, which lost 3 bases and 3 bases, there was a span of 12 bases. CDR3 region: CASSQRGGLYEQYF. The CDR3, as DNA: TGCGCCAGCAGCCAGAGGGGCGGGCTCTACGAGCAGTACTTC.

The chain recombines TRBV25-1 with TRBJ2-7; TRBD2 might be the D (5 bases). Germline V gene data show CDR1 as MGHDK and CDR2 as SYGVNS. CDR3 length equals 11 residues. V shed 7 bases and J shed 7 bases, with 11 bases lying between them. Written as DNA, the CDR3 is TGTGCCAGCACAGGAGGTGGAGAGCAGTACGTC. This codes for CASTGGGEQYV.

This clonotype was observed at least ten times. The CDR3 nucleotides are TGCGCCAGCAGCTCCACTAGCGGGAACACCGGGGAGCTGTTTTTT. As protein: CASSSTSGNTGELFF. The rearrangement joins TRBV5-1 to TRBJ2-2; TRBD2 aligns across 8 bases. CDR3 length: 15 residues. The germline CDR1 and CDR2 sequences are SGHRS and YFSETQ. V shed 3 bases and J 1 base; nucleotides not matched to a gene: 2.

The chain links TRBV7-9 to TRBJ1-1; 7 nucleotides line up with TRBD1. V lost 4 bases and J lost 0; bases outside the gene matches: 11. Germline values: CDR1 SEHNR, CDR2 FQNEAQ (reference sequence). The CDR3 extends over 17 amino acids. The chain's CDR3 is CASSSSFRDRVNTEAFF. DNA of the CDR3: TGTGCCAGCAGCTCCTCCTTCCGGGACAGAGTGAACACTGAAGCTTTCTTT. The full variable domain, in which reference TRBV7-9 and TRBJ1-1 provide the parts outside the CDR3, is DTGVSQNPRHKITKRGQNVTFRCDPISEHNRLYWYRQTLGQGPEFLTYFQNEAQLEKSRLLSDRFSAERPKGSFSTLEIQRTEQGDSAMYLCASSSSFRDRVNTEAFFGQGTRLTVV.

This clonotype showed up many times. J is TRBJ2-1 and V is TRBV6-2 or TRBV6-3, with D unresolved. Per the germline V gene, CDR1 is MNHEY and CDR2 is SVGEGT. V lost 7 bases and J lost 9, with 10 bases in between. This CDR3 contains 11 residues. CDR3: CASTLASEQFF. For the CDR3, the DNA is TGTGCCAGCACATTAGCAAGTGAGCAGTTCTTC.

This clonotype was observed many times. The chain combines TRBV10-3 with TRBJ2-6; D gene unclear. Germline loops: CDR1 ENHRY, CDR2 SYGVKD. This CDR3 contains 14 residues. V dropped 3 bases and J dropped 1 base, with 4 bases sitting between them. CDR3 in amino acids: CAISDFSGANVLTF. The CDR3 DNA is TGTGCCATCAGTGACTTTTCTGGGGCCAACGTCCTGACTTTC.

This clonotype was picked up many times. The chain couples TRBV7-2 to TRBJ2-7; D is possibly TRBD1 (6 bases). Germline values: CDR1 SGHTA, CDR2 FQGNSA. Trimming removed 5 bases at V and 5 bases at J, with 13 bases between. The CDR3 totals 13 residues. For the CDR3, the DNA is TGTGCCAGCAGCGTCACAGGGCCCCACGAGCAGTACTTC. It is translated as CASSVTGPHEQYF.

This clonotype counts as medium-sized. The rearrangement uses TRBV5-1 and TRBJ2-1, with a possible D match to TRBD1 (5 bases). V was trimmed by 5 bases and J by 4 bases, leaving 10 bases between them. This CDR3 spans 13 amino acids. Germline V lookup: CDR1 SGHRS, CDR2 YFSETQ. The CDR3 bases are TGCGCCAGCAGATCAGGGCCGTACAATGAGCAGTTCTTC. This gives the protein CASRSGPYNEQFF.

This clonotype was counted between two and nine times. The rearrangement uses TRBV5-4 and TRBJ1-4, with D maybe TRBD1 (6 bases). Trimming took off 1 base at V and 3 bases at J, with 10 bases between the two ends. The CDR3 consists of 15 residues. The germline gives CDR1 SGHNT, CDR2 YYREEE (reference sequence). This CDR3 is CASSLHTGPNEKLFF. CDR3 nucleotides: TGTGCCAGCAGCTTGCATACAGGGCCTAATGAAAAACTGTTTTTT.

This clonotype is labeled as medium-sized. This chain joins TRBV7-8 and TRBJ1-2; 8 nucleotides agree with TRBD1. The CDR3 is made up of 14 amino acids. Per germline, CDR1 SGHVS and CDR2 FQNEAQ. After removal of 4 bases from V and 8 bases from J, the junction contained 9 bases not matched to a gene. As DNA, the CDR3 is TGTGCCAGCAGCTCCGGACAGGGAGTGGACGGCTACACCTTC. It specifies CASSSGQGVDGYTF.

This chain uses TRBV28 with TRBJ2-1; maybe TRBD2 (7 bases). This CDR3 is 14 amino acids long. Trimming took off 7 bases at V and 4 bases at J, with 14 bases between the two ends. Germline loops: CDR1 MDHEN, CDR2 SYDVKM. The CDR3 bases are TGTGCCAGCATGGAGGGGGGGTCATACAATGAGCAGTTCTTC. Protein: CASMEGGSYNEQFF.

In its sample, this clonotype was seen a few times. The chain couples TRBV5-6 to TRBJ1-4, with D unclear. V shed 0 bases and J shed 8 bases, with 14 bases lying between them. This CDR3 is 15 amino acids long. Germline V gene sequence: CDR1 SGHDT, CDR2 YYEEEE. The CDR3 sequence: CASSLVESVDEKLFF. The DNA of the CDR3 is TGTGCCAGCAGCTTGGTGGAGTCTGTAGACGAAAAACTGTTTTTT.

The table lists this clonotype with a few counts. This chain connects TRBV28 to TRBJ2-7; D tentatively reads TRBD1 or TRBD2 (5 bases each). CDR3 length equals 15 residues. The germline CDR1 and CDR2 sequences are MDHEN and SYDVKM. The germline V and J ends were trimmed by 5 bases and 0 bases, with 14 bases remaining between them. CDR3 nucleotide sequence: TGTGCCAGCAGTCCAGGGACCGCCAGCTCCTACGAGCAGTACGTC. Amino acid sequence: CASSPGTASSYEQYV.

This clonotype was observed many times. At one end the junction does not follow the germline gene, possibly because of a read error. The CDR3 reads CASSQEPFPYF. Written as DNA, the CDR3 is TGCGCCAGCAGCCAAGAACCCTTTCCTTATTTC. The gene calls are TRBV4-3 and TRBJ2-4; D gene unclear. Germline V gene lookup returns CDR1 LGHNA and CDR2 YSLEER. The CDR3 spans 11 residues.